The rows below give T cell receptor beta chains drawn from one sample of a study of breast tumors, draining lymph nodes, adjacent tissues. Each CDR3 protein is one row after TCRdb ran MiXCR on the multiplex PCR reads. The data hold some 120,000 distinct CDR3 sequences, with about 20% observed a single time. The specimen sequenced was axillary lymph node tissue. The receptors stem from a female donor with breast cancer. Some clones in this sample may be carry-over from other donors' samples. The CDR3 runs from the conserved cysteine through the conserved F or W. D genes are given only for firm matches. Size tells how often a clone was seen (once, few, many) or the class of an expanded clone, and some rows leave it out.

clone size,J gene,D gene,V gene,CDR3 DNA,CDR3 protein
many,TRBJ2-7,.,TRBV3-1,TGTGCCAGCAGCCAAGGCAGGGCACTCGAGCAGTACTTC,CASSQGRALEQYF
many,TRBJ2-7,TRBD2,TRBV12-3/TRBV12-4,TGTGCCAGCAGTTTAAGCGGGGGGATGAGGGAGCAGTACTTC,CASSLSGGMREQYF
many,TRBJ2-7,TRBD1,TRBV5-1,TGCGCCAGCAGCTCCGGACAGGGTGACAAGAACGAGCAGTACTTC,CASSSGQGDKNEQYF
.,TRBJ2-1,.,TRBV3-1,TGTGCCAGCAGCCAAGATGTGAGGGCAGGGGAAGTATCGGATGAGCAGTTCTTC,CASSQDVRAGEVSDEQFF
many,TRBJ2-1,.,TRBV7-2,TGTGCCAGCAGCTCAACACAGGGCCTTAGAAAAAACAATGAGCAGTTCTTC,CASSSTQGLRKNNEQFF
.,TRBJ2-6,TRBD2,TRBV6-5,TGTGCCAGCAGTTACTCGTACCCGGGGGGATCTGGGGCCAACGTCCTGACTTTC,CASSYSYPGGSGANVLTF
many,TRBJ2-5,.,TRBV2,TGTGCCAGCAACGGGGGTACTCGAGTGGAGACCCAGTACTTC,CASNGGTRVETQYF
many,TRBJ2-1,TRBD1,TRBV9,TGTGCCAGCAGCACCACAGGGGGCGGGGGCAATGAGCAGTTCTTC,CASSTTGGGGNEQFF
few,TRBJ2-5,TRBD2,TRBV7-9,TGTGCCAGCAACTTACCTTCGGGGGGGCGAGAGACCCAGTACTTC,CASNLPSGGRETQYF
many,TRBJ2-2,.,TRBV10-3,TGTGCCACCGCGATCCAGGGTGACACCGGGGAGCTGTTTTTT,CATAIQGDTGELFF
many,TRBJ2-1,TRBD1,TRBV7-3,TGTGCCAGCAGCCTGGGACAGGGTGCGTACAATGAGCAGTTCTTC,CASSLGQGAYNEQFF
many,TRBJ1-4,TRBD1,TRBV19,TGTGCCAGTAGATTAGGGGGCGCGTCCGAAAAACTGTTTTTT,CASRLGGASEKLFF
many,TRBJ2-7,TRBD1,TRBV9,TGTGCCAGCAGCGTAAACCCGGGACAGGGATACTACGAGCAGTACTTC,CASSVNPGQGYYEQYF
many,TRBJ2-3,.,TRBV7-8,TGTGCCAGCAGCTTAGAGGCTCGTGATACGCAGTATTTT,CASSLEARDTQYF
.,TRBJ1-5,.,TRBV20-1,TGCAGTGCTAGTTGGTCTTATGATAGCAATCAGCCCCAGCATTTT,CSASWSYDSNQPQHF
many,TRBJ1-4,TRBD1,TRBV7-9,TGTGCCAGCAGCCAGGACAGGTCAACTAATGAAAAACTGTTTTTT,CASSQDRSTNEKLFF
many,TRBJ2-2,.,TRBV6-2/TRBV6-3,TGTGCCAGCAGCTACTCCGGGACGCCCACCGGGGAGCTGTTTTTT,CASSYSGTPTGELFF
once,TRBJ2-3,TRBD2,TRBV6-1,TGTGCCAGCAGTCTCCGGACTAGCGGGAGGGGGGAAGATACGCAGTATTTT,CASSLRTSGRGEDTQYF
.,TRBJ1-2,TRBD1,TRBV7-9,TGTGCCGGCAGGCACGACAGGGGATGGGGCTGCACCTTC,CAGRHDRGWGCTF
.,TRBJ1-5,TRBD1,TRBV20-1,TGCAGTGCTAGATTCAAGGGGGCACGGCAGCCCCAGCATTTT,CSARFKGARQPQHF
many,TRBJ2-3,.,TRBV20-1,TGCAGTGCTAGAGAGGGGGCAAACACGCAGTATTTT,CSAREGANTQYF
many,TRBJ2-2,TRBD1,TRBV7-9,TGTGCCAGCAGACCCGGACAGGCGAACACCGGGGAGCTGTTTTTT,CASRPGQANTGELFF
many,TRBJ2-3,TRBD2,TRBV5-1,TGCGCCAGCAGCTGGGGACTAGCGGGGGGGCCCACAGATACGCAGTATTTT,CASSWGLAGGPTDTQYF
.,TRBJ2-1,.,TRBV3-1,TGTGCCAGCAGCCAAGGCGGGCAGGGGAGTTACAATGAGCAGTTCTTC,CASSQGGQGSYNEQFF
many,TRBJ1-2,TRBD1,TRBV5-8,TGTGCCAGCAGCTTAGGGGACAGGGACTATGGCTACACCTTC,CASSLGDRDYGYTF
many,TRBJ2-7,.,TRBV6-1,TGTGCCAGCAGTGAGGCGGAGGGGGAGCGGTACTTC,CASSEAEGERYF
many,TRBJ2-3,.,TRBV11-2,TGTGCCAGCAGCTTAGGGTGGCAGGCCAGCACAGATACGCAGTATTTT,CASSLGWQASTDTQYF
many,TRBJ2-3,.,TRBV5-6,TGTGCCAGCACATCCGAGGTGCCAGGGCCTGGGGGCCATACGCAGTATTTT,CASTSEVPGPGGHTQYF
many,TRBJ2-5,.,TRBV5-1,TGCGCCAGCAGCTTGGGAGGGACGTCGGCGACCCAGTACTTC,CASSLGGTSATQYF
many,TRBJ2-3,TRBD1,TRBV6-5,TGTGCCAGCAGCCCACAGGGGTATGGCACAGATACGCAGTATTTT,CASSPQGYGTDTQYF
.,TRBJ2-3,TRBD2,TRBV3-1,TGTGCCAGCAGCCAAGTAGCGGGAGGCGGTGATACGCAGTATTTT,CASSQVAGGGDTQYF
many,TRBJ2-7,.,TRBV3-1,TGTGCCAGCAGCCAAGCAAGCAGCCGAGGGGCGTACTTC,CASSQASSRGAYF
many,TRBJ2-3,TRBD2,TRBV7-8,TGTGCCAGCAGCTTGTCGGGAGGATTAGGCACAGATACGCAGTATTTT,CASSLSGGLGTDTQYF
.,TRBJ2-3,.,TRBV27,TGTGCCAGCAGTTTCGCGGCAGGGACGGGAGATACGCAGTATTTT,CASSFAAGTGDTQYF
many,TRBJ1-2,TRBD1,TRBV6-5,TGTGCCAGCAGTTCCCCAGGGGGATATGGCTACACCTTC,CASSSPGGYGYTF
many,TRBJ2-3,TRBD2,TRBV6-6,TGTGCCAGCAGTTACGATAAGACTAGCGGGGGGGCATGGGATACGCAGTATTTT,CASSYDKTSGGAWDTQYF
.,TRBJ1-1,.,TRBV2,TGTGCCAGCAGGATTAACACTGAAGCTTTCTTT,CASRINTEAFF